Listed here are 10 T cell receptor beta chains from one sample, sequenced in a study of PD-L1 blockade in urothelial cancer (dated by TCRdb to between 2016 and 2019). The sample's time point label, decoded: pretreatment peripheral blood. Library preparation employed the immunoSEQ multiplex PCR assay. Entries here come from immuneACCESS through TCRdb and include only in-frame sequences with V and J called. Some clones fail to appear in such tables; in the studies checked, an unresolved V gene covers under half of the shortfall, and the cause of the remainder is unknown. In this sample the table shows approximately 55,000 clones, approximately 86% of which occur a single time. Clones ranked in the top ten supply approximately 20% of the sample. Specimen: PBMCs, collected around atezolizumab (anti-PD-L1) treatment. The receptors were gathered from a man aged 55 to 70 with urothelial cancer.

V and J are TRBV27 and TRBJ1-2; D perhaps matches TRBD1 (6 bases). This CDR3 contains 14 residues. The ends were cut back, 6 bases at V and 2 bases at J, with 13 bases in the middle. Looked up from germline, CDR1 is MNHEY and CDR2 is SMNVEV (reference sequence). The CDR3 region is CASRKLQGNYGYTF. Written as DNA, the CDR3 is TGTGCCAGCAGGAAACTACAGGGAAACTATGGCTACACCTTC.

The rearrangement uses TRBV7-3 and TRBJ2-2; D is perhaps TRBD1 (6 bases). Trimming left V 5 bases short and J 0 bases short, with 16 bases between. The germline gives CDR1 SGHTA, CDR2 FQGTGA. CDR3 length: 17 amino acids. CDR3 sequence: CASSRGVQGANTGELFF. In DNA form, the CDR3 reads TGTGCCAGCAGCCGAGGGGTACAGGGCGCGAACACCGGGGAGCTGTTTTTT.

The J gene is TRBJ2-7, the V gene TRBV5-1, with TRBD1 matching 10 bases. CDR1 is SGHRS, CDR2 YFSETQ, per germline. The CDR3 has 16 amino acids. With 4 bases clipped from V and 3 bases from J, the junction kept 10 bases outside the gene matches. CDR3 residues: CASSVPGTGAGYEQYF. CDR3 in DNA: TGCGCCAGCAGCGTCCCCGGGACAGGGGCTGGCTACGAGCAGTACTTC.

This chain uses TRBV2 with TRBJ2-1; unclear D gene. V lost 4 bases, J lost 16 bases, and 14 bases lay in between. Germline V lookup: CDR1 SNHLY, CDR2 FYNNEI. The length of the CDR3 is 11 residues. CDR3 loop: CASSGGTKRFF. CDR3 bases: TGTGCCAGCAGTGGCGGAACGAAAAGATTCTTC.

Judged by abundance, this clone is medium-sized. The rearrangement uses TRBV28 and TRBJ2-1; D possibly corresponds to TRBD2 (6 bases). The CDR3 loop spans 14 amino acids. The germline V gene has CDR1 MDHEN and CDR2 SYDVKM. Trimming shortened V by 8 bases and J by 10 bases, and 21 bases separated the two germline ends. The CDR3: CASDLGAGSGEQFF. In DNA, the CDR3 is TGTGCCAGCGACCTAGGGGCGGGGTCAGGGGAGCAGTTCTTC.

The chain recombines TRBV7-8 with TRBJ1-2, with 7 bases that match TRBD1. Germline V gives CDR1 SGHVS, CDR2 FQNEAQ. There are 15 residues in the CDR3. Trimming at V came to 3 bases and at J to 1 base, leaving 5 bases not matched to a gene. The CDR3 nucleotides read TGTGCCAGCAGCTTCAGTTGGGACAGTAACTATGGCTACACCTTC. The encoded protein is CASSFSWDSNYGYTF. Supplemented by reference TRBV7-8 and TRBJ1-2, the full variable domain reads GAGVSQSPRYKVAKRGQDVALRCDPISGHVSLFWYQQALGQGPEFLTYFQNEAQLDKSGLPSDRFFAERPEGSVSTLKIQRTQQEDSAVYLCASSFSWDSNYGYTFGSGTRLTVV.

The J gene is TRBJ2-1, the V gene TRBV11-3, with 11 bases fitting TRBD2. Looked up from germline, CDR1 is SGHNT and CDR2 is YENEEA. This CDR3 spans 15 amino acids. The V and J ends lost 3 bases and 8 bases, in that order; junction bases with no gene match: 6. This chain's CDR3 is CASSLQPGLADEQFF. The CDR3 nucleotides are TGTGCCAGCAGCTTGCAGCCGGGACTAGCGGATGAGCAGTTCTTC.

The CDR3 spells CAISRTGKVSGELFF. Written as DNA, the CDR3 is TGTGCCATCAGTAGGACAGGGAAAGTGTCCGGGGAGCTGTTTTTT. The rearrangement uses TRBV10-3 and TRBJ2-2; 8 bases are shared with TRBD1. J gave up 6 bases and V 5 bases, and 8 bases lay outside the gene matches. Germline CDR1 and CDR2: ENHRY and SYGVKD. This CDR3 contains 15 residues.

The chain recombines TRBV4-1 with TRBJ2-6; D is possibly TRBD2 (6 bases). Germline values: CDR1 MGHRA, CDR2 YSYEKL. V lost 4 bases to trimming and J lost 4 bases, with 8 bases between them. CDR3 length equals 14 residues. CDR3 nucleotides: TGCGCCAGCAGCCCGGAGGGGGGGGCCAACGTCCTGACTTTC. Translated, it gives CASSPEGGANVLTF.

With respect to this clone: Distinct nucleotide sequences in the sample also encode this CDR3. The chain links TRBV7-2 to TRBJ1-1; TRBD1 aligns across 7 bases. This CDR3 is 14 amino acids long. Germline V lookup: CDR1 SGHTA, CDR2 FQGNSA. The J segment lost 2 bases and the V segment lost 5 bases, leaving 5 bases of the junction unmatched. CDR3: CASSTRQGNTEAFF. As DNA, the CDR3 is TGTGCCAGCAGCACCCGACAGGGAAACACTGAAGCTTTCTTT.